This entry concerns a single T cell receptor beta chain. Its target is not known. The data were taken from a study of cytotoxic CD8 clonotypes in ibrutinib-treated CLL. Study at large: Recorded responses included around 25 partial and 2 complete; following median roughly 70 months, approximately 15 stayed remitted and roughly twelve progressed. The taking of response samples occurred after a median roughly 12 months of treatment, with a range of 6 to 36. Notes on the study in general: The study found clonality rose at ibrutinib response, then fell toward baseline at progression. The study sampled sustained-remission and progressing patients at different times.

The data were produced by immunoSEQ multiplex PCR, yet TCRdb's version contains in-frame clones alone and is incomplete. The sample lists roughly 150,000 clones, more than 75% occurring once. The V and J ends lost 1 base and 8 bases respectively, with 10 bases between them. Per germline, CDR1 SGHDT and CDR2 YYEEEE. The CDR3 consists of 14 residues. The chain recombines TRBV5-6 with TRBJ1-6; TRBD1 might be the D (5 bases). The TCR originated in a human donor with chronic lymphocytic leukemia. This material consisted of PBMCs, taken after 12 months of ibrutinib treatment. The CDR3: CASSLRGGYSPLHF. CDR3 DNA sequence: TGTGCCAGCAGCTTGAGGGGCGGGTATTCACCCCTCCACTTT.